This entry features one TCR beta chain sequence. The source of the sample is a study of control samples from healthy donors and cancer patients. The protocol was immunoSEQ multiplex PCR, while the TCRdb copy is restricted to in-frame clones and leaves out a portion. The sample has 95,000 to 100,000 clones, approximately 90% seen once; the top ten hold 7.8%. The CDR3 extends over 15 amino acids. Germline loops: CDR1 LNHDA, CDR2 SQIVND (reference sequence). V gave up 8 bases and J gave up 9 bases; unmatched junction bases: 15. Material for sequencing was blood. V and J are TRBV19 and TRBJ2-2; 7 bases fit TRBD1. The clonotype comes from a man aged 30 to 39 in good health. The CDR3 sequence is CASQRDRGDPRELFF. The DNA of the CDR3 is TGTGCCAGTCAGAGGGACAGAGGTGACCCCCGGGAGCTGTTTTTT. The full variable domain, its missing parts supplied by reference TRBV19 and TRBJ2-2, is DGGITQSPKYLFRKEGQNVTLSCEQNLNHDAMYWYRQDPGQGLRLIYYSQIVNDFQKGDIAEGYSVSREKKESFPLTVTSAQKNPTAFYLCASQRDRGDPRELFFGEGSRLTVL.